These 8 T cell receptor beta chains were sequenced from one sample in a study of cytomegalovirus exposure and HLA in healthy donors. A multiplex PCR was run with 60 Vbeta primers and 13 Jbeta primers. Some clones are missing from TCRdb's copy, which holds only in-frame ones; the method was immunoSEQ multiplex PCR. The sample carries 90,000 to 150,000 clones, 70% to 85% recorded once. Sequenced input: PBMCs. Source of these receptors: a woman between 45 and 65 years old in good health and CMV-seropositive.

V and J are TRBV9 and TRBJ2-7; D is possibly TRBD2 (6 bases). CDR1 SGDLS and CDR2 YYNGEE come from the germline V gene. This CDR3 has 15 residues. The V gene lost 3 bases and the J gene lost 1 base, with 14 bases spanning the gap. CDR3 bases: TGTGCCAGCAGCGAATACTCCGGGACTTCCTACGAGCAGTACTTC. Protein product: CASSEYSGTSYEQYF.

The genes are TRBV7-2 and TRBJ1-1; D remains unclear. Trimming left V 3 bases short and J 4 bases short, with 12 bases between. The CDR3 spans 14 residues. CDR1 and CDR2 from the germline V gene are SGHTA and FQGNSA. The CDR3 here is CASSLQRRSTEAFF. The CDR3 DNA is TGTGCCAGCAGCTTGCAAAGGCGGTCCACTGAAGCTTTCTTT.

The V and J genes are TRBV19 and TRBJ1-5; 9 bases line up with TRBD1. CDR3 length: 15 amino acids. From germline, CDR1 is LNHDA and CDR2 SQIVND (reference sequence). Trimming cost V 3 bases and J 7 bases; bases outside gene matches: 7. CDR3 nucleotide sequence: TGTGCCAGTAGTATCCGCGGACAGGGGTTACAGCCCCAGCATTTT. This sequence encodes CASSIRGQGLQPQHF.

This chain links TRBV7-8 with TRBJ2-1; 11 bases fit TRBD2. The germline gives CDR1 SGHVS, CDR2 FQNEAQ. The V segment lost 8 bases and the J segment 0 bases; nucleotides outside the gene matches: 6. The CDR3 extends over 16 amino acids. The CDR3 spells CASGASGGSSYNEQFF. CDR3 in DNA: TGTGCCAGCGGGGCTAGCGGGGGGAGCTCCTACAATGAGCAGTTCTTC.

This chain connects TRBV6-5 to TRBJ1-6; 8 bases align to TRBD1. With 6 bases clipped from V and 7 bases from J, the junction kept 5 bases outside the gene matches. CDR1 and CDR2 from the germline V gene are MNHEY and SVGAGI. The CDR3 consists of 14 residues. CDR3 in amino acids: CASRLDRGNSPLHF. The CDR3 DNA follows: TGTGCCAGCAGACTAGACAGGGGCAATTCACCCCTCCACTTT.

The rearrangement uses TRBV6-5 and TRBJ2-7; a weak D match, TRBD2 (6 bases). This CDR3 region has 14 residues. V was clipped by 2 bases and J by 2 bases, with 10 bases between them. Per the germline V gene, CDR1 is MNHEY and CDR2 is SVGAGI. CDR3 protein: CASSYRERAYEQYF. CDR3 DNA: TGTGCCAGCAGTTACCGGGAGAGGGCCTACGAGCAGTACTTC.

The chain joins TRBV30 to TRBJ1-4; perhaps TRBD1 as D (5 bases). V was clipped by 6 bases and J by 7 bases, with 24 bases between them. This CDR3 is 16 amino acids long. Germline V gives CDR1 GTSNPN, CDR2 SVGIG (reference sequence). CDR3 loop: CACRLTAGEGSEKLFF. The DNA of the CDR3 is TGTGCCTGCAGACTCACAGCCGGGGAGGGGTCTGAAAAACTGTTTTTT.

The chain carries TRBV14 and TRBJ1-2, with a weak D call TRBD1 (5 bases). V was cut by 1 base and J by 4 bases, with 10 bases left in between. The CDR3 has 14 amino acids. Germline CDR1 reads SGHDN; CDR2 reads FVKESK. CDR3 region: CASSQGTHGYGYTF. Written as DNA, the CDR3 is TGTGCCAGCAGCCAAGGGACACACGGCTATGGCTACACCTTC.